This TCR beta chain was captured in a study of T cell repertoires in cytomegalovirus infection. Overall study context: Selected CMV epitopes included recently identified HLA-C-restricted ones as well as well-studied HLA-B-restricted ones. Study-level findings and limits: Clonotypes of TCR beta that were HLA-C-restricted and CMV-specific dominated the ex vivo response.

With respect to this clonotype: The antigen is undetermined.

Each CDR3 protein gets one entry after TCRdb re-called the reads with MiXCR. The sample has some 940,000 distinct CDR3 sequences; 30% to 40% are singletons. Trimming removed 1 base from V and 2 bases from J, with 6 bases in between. Germline CDR1 reads MNHNS; CDR2 reads SASEGT. The CDR3 consists of 13 residues. This sequence originates from a human donor in good health (CMV status not recorded). Some clones in this sample may be carry-over from other donors' samples. This sample comprised cultured CD8+ T cells from PBMCs, obtained from culture after CMV antigen stimulation. The V call is TRBV6-1, the J call TRBJ2-7; D is undetermined. CDR3 in amino acids: CASSEGRPYEQYF. The CDR3 DNA follows: TGTGCCAGCAGTGAAGGCAGGCCCTACGAGCAGTACTTC.